This passage covers 32 T cell receptor beta chains from one sample sequenced in a study of blood T cell repertoires in COVID-19. Profiled with immunoSEQ multiplex PCR; TCRdb holds only in-frame clones, not every one. The repertoire has roughly 480,000 clones, approximately 92% of them found once; the top ten carry over 0.7%. The sequencing sample was made of peripheral blood. The receptor set was obtained from a young man with COVID-19, enrolled during active disease.

V is TRBV5-6 and J is TRBJ1-3; possible D gene TRBD1, 5 bases. The CDR3 spans 14 residues. The V and J ends lost 2 bases and 2 bases respectively, with 8 bases between them. CDR1 is SGHDT, CDR2 YYEEEE, per germline. CDR3 amino acids: CASSFAGAGNTIYF. DNA of the CDR3: TGTGCCAGCAGCTTCGCGGGGGCTGGAAACACCATATATTTT. Combining the CDR3 with reference TRBV5-6 and TRBJ1-3 gives the whole variable domain DAGVTQSPTHLIKTRGQQVTLRCSPKSGHDTVSWYQQALGQGPQFIFQYYEEEERQRGNFPDRFSGHQFPNYSSELNVNALLLGDSALYLCASSFAGAGNTIYFGEGSWLTVV.

This rearrangement joins TRBV9 to TRBJ2-1; TRBD1 matches 9 bases. Germline trimming cut 0 bases from V and 2 bases from J; bases unmatched to any gene: 9. This CDR3 is built from 18 residues. Germline assignment: CDR1 SGDLS and CDR2 YYNGEE. CDR3 coding DNA: TGTGCCAGCAGCGTAGGGGGGTACTACAGGGGGCCCTACAATGAGCAGTTCTTC. Translated, it gives CASSVGGYYRGPYNEQFF.

In DNA, the CDR3 is TGCGCCAGCAGCCAAACAGGGATCGCAACTAATGAAAAACTGTTTTTT. It yields the protein CASSQTGIATNEKLFF. The chain uses TRBV5-1 and TRBJ1-4; a weak D match, TRBD1 (6 bases). Between the trimmed V and J ends, which lost 4 bases and 0 bases, there was a span of 13 bases. Germline assignment: CDR1 SGHRS and CDR2 YFSETQ. This CDR3 region has 16 residues.

The table lists this clone with a count of one. This sequence joins TRBV9 and TRBJ2-3, with D possibly matching TRBD2 (5 bases). The CDR3 consists of 14 residues. CDR1 and CDR2 (germline): SGDLS, YYNGEE. Between the trimmed V and J ends, which lost 3 bases and 6 bases, there was a span of 14 bases. In DNA form, the CDR3 reads TGTGCCAGCAGCGCCGGGGTGGAGTGGGATACGCAGTATTTT. Translation gives CASSAGVEWDTQYF.

The chain recombines TRBV6-5 with TRBJ1-6, with 7 bases fitting TRBD1. The CDR3 length is 15 residues. The ends lost 6 bases at V and 11 bases at J; junction bases unmatched: 13. Germline loops: CDR1 MNHEY, CDR2 SVGAGI. DNA of the CDR3: TGTGCCAGCAGGCGTAACAGGGGCGTTGGGGCACCCCTCCACTTT. Its protein is CASRRNRGVGAPLHF.

J is TRBJ2-7 and V is TRBV6-6; D is undetermined. The CDR3 loop spans 16 amino acids. Trimming stripped 2 bases from V and 0 bases from J, with 14 bases between. Germline V lookup: CDR1 MNHNY, CDR2 SVGAGI (reference sequence). DNA for the CDR3: TGTGCCAGCAGTTACCGGCGGTACCCCTTCTCCTACGAGCAGTACTTC. Its protein product is CASSYRRYPFSYEQYF.

Notes on this clone: The same CDR3 also results from other DNA sequences found in this sample. This chain connects TRBV27 to TRBJ2-7, with a tentative D call TRBD1 (6 bases). The CDR3 is 13 amino acids. V lost 4 bases to trimming and J lost 0 bases, with 7 bases between them. Per germline, CDR1 MNHEY and CDR2 SMNVEV (reference sequence). DNA for the CDR3: TGTGCCAGCAGTTACAGGGTCTCCTACGAGCAGTACTTC. Residues: CASSYRVSYEQYF.

The V call is TRBV28, the J call TRBJ2-1; the match to TRBD2 covers 11 bases. The J segment lost 10 bases and the V segment lost 3 bases, leaving 2 bases of the junction unmatched. Germline CDR1 is MDHEN and CDR2 is SYDVKM. The CDR3 is made up of 13 amino acids. The chain's CDR3 is CASSLGLAVEQFF. In DNA form, the CDR3 reads TGTGCCAGCAGTTTGGGACTAGCGGTAGAGCAGTTCTTC.

This clone was seen once. Within the sample, other DNA sequences also encode this same CDR3. This chain connects TRBV27 to TRBJ2-7; no definite D call. The V end lost 3 bases, the J end lost 0 bases, and 6 bases lay between the germline ends. The CDR3 consists of 13 residues. The germline CDR1 and CDR2 sequences are MNHEY and SMNVEV (reference sequence). The CDR3 here is CASSFQVSYEQYF. CDR3 sequence (DNA): TGTGCCAGCAGTTTCCAGGTCTCCTACGAGCAGTACTTC.

The chain recombines TRBV4-2 with TRBJ2-3; TRBD2 aligns across 12 bases. CDR1 is LGHNA, CDR2 YNFKEQ, per germline. V gave up 0 bases and J gave up 0 bases; unmatched junction bases: 10. This CDR3 has 20 amino acids. CDR3: CASSQDLRLAGDPSTDTQYF. CDR3 DNA sequence: TGTGCCAGCAGCCAAGATCTGAGACTAGCGGGGGACCCTAGCACAGATACGCAGTATTTT.

The chain employs TRBV27 and TRBJ2-7; 13 bases are a match to TRBD2. The germline V gene encodes CDR1 MNHEY and CDR2 SMNVEV (reference sequence). This CDR3 has 17 residues. Trimming removed 5 bases from V and 0 bases from J; junction bases left unmatched: 7. CDR3 in amino acids: CASSPIRTSGSSYEQYF. The CDR3 DNA is TGTGCCAGCAGTCCCATCCGGACTAGCGGGAGCTCCTACGAGCAGTACTTC.

This clone was detected only once. The chain uses TRBV28 and TRBJ2-4, with 7 nucleotides matching TRBD2. The V gene's germline CDR1 is MDHEN and CDR2 SYDVKM. The CDR3 is 13 residues long. V shed 6 bases, J shed 5 bases, and the junction held 4 bases outside the gene matches. CDR3 loop: CASRASGQNIQYF. The CDR3 region has the DNA TGTGCCAGCAGAGCTAGCGGTCAAAACATTCAGTACTTC. The variable domain in full, with the rest retrieved from reference TRBV28 and TRBJ2-4, is DVKVTQSSRYLVKRTGEKVFLECVQDMDHENMFWYRQDPGLGLRLIYFSYDVKMKEKGDIPEGYSVSREKKERFSLILESASTNQTSMYLCASRASGQNIQYFGAGTRLSVL.

The V gene is TRBV9, the J gene TRBJ2-3, with D maybe TRBD1 (6 bases). This CDR3 region has 16 residues. The germline gives CDR1 SGDLS, CDR2 YYNGEE. The V end was cut by 3 bases, the J end by 4 bases, with 18 bases between. CDR3 bases: TGTGCCAGCAGCGACGACTCGAAGGGGGTCGCAGATACGCAGTATTTT. Its protein is CASSDDSKGVADTQYF.

The CDR3 region has the DNA TGTGCCAGCAGTTACGTAGGACAGGGAGATGGCTACACCTTC. Its translation: CASSYVGQGDGYTF. The rearrangement uses TRBV6-6 and TRBJ1-2; 8 bases line up with TRBD1. The CDR3 is made up of 14 amino acids. CDR1 is MNHNY and CDR2 is SVGAGI in the germline V gene (reference sequence). J was trimmed by 6 bases and V by 2 bases; bases with no gene match: 5.

The chain uses TRBV7-9 and TRBJ1-1, with D maybe TRBD1 (6 bases). Trimming removed 5 bases at V and 2 bases at J, with 12 bases between. Germline V gene data show CDR1 as SEHNR and CDR2 as FQNEAQ (reference sequence). This CDR3 spans 14 amino acids. CDR3 protein: CASSRGGSNTEAFF. CDR3 DNA sequence: TGTGCCAGCAGCCGGGGGGGCAGCAACACTGAAGCTTTCTTT.

J is TRBJ1-1 and V is TRBV6-5; 9 bases fit TRBD1. Germline values: CDR1 MNHEY, CDR2 SVGAGI. The CDR3 contains 16 residues. The ends lost 2 bases at V and 3 bases at J; junction bases unmatched: 7. CDR3 in amino acids: CASSYGGGTGYTEAFF. CDR3 bases: TGTGCCAGCAGTTACGGCGGGGGGACAGGGTACACTGAAGCTTTCTTT.

The chain has TRBV7-9 and TRBJ2-5; the match to TRBD2 covers 11 bases. The ends lost 4 bases at V and 2 bases at J; junction bases unmatched: 9. The CDR3 is made up of 17 amino acids. Germline values: CDR1 SEHNR, CDR2 FQNEAQ (reference sequence). CDR3 region: CASSSSGGPGNQETQYF. CDR3 DNA: TGTGCCAGCAGCTCTAGCGGGGGGCCCGGAAATCAAGAGACCCAGTACTTC.

This clone was counted between two and nine times. The chain employs TRBV19 and TRBJ2-7; TRBD1 might be the D (5 bases). Germline V lookup: CDR1 LNHDA, CDR2 SQIVND (reference sequence). The CDR3 is 13 amino acids. V was pared by 6 bases and J by 0 bases, with 9 bases between. CDR3 region: CASSPTDSYEQYF. As DNA, the CDR3 is TGTGCCAGTAGCCCGACAGACTCCTACGAGCAGTACTTC.

The rearrangement uses TRBV5-1 and TRBJ2-2; the match to TRBD2 covers 14 bases. This CDR3 contains 16 residues. CDR1 and CDR2 from the germline V gene are SGHRS and YFSETQ. Unmatched junction bases numbered 4, after V lost 3 bases and J lost 6 bases. The CDR3 protein is CASSSRGLAGAGELFF. CDR3 bases: TGCGCCAGCAGCTCTAGGGGACTAGCGGGGGCCGGGGAGCTGTTTTTT.

The table lists this clone with a count of one. The V call is TRBV9, the J call TRBJ2-1; perhaps TRBD2 as D (6 bases). The V end lost 0 bases, the J end lost 0 bases, and 10 bases lay between the germline ends. This CDR3 spans 16 amino acids. Germline V gene lookup returns CDR1 SGDLS and CDR2 YYNGEE. The CDR3 region is CASSVEEGSSYNEQFF. The CDR3 DNA follows: TGTGCCAGCAGCGTAGAGGAGGGGAGCTCCTACAATGAGCAGTTCTTC.

The CDR3 coding sequence is TGTGCCAGCAGCTTCTCTCTAGCGGGGGGGCCGAGTACGCAGTATTTT. Translating gives CASSFSLAGGPSTQYF. V and J are TRBV2 and TRBJ2-3; TRBD2 agrees at 12 bases. The CDR3 covers 16 residues. In germline, CDR1 is SNHLY, CDR2 FYNNEI. Losses at the gene ends were 6 bases for V and 8 bases for J; bases not matched to a gene: 12.

The V and J genes are TRBV19 and TRBJ2-2, with D possibly matching TRBD1 (5 bases). Germline CDR1 and CDR2: LNHDA and SQIVND (reference sequence). The V gene lost 7 bases and the J gene lost 5 bases, with 14 bases spanning the gap. The CDR3 contains 14 residues. The CDR3 here is CASTPGQRTGELFF. The CDR3 bases are TGTGCCAGTACTCCTGGACAAAGGACCGGGGAGCTGTTTTTT.

This clone was counted a single time. V and J are TRBV6-5 and TRBJ1-1; 8 nucleotides line up with TRBD1. V dropped 7 bases and J dropped 3; count of bases not matched to a gene: 10. The CDR3 loop spans 15 amino acids. CDR1 is MNHEY, CDR2 SVGAGI, per germline. The CDR3 nucleotides read TGTGCCAGCACACTTCAGGGGGCAGGGGACACTGAAGCTTTCTTT. Its protein is CASTLQGAGDTEAFF.

V usage is TRBV6-5 and J usage is TRBJ1-5, with a weak D call TRBD1 (6 bases). Germline loops: CDR1 MNHEY, CDR2 SVGAGI. This CDR3 contains 14 residues. The germline V and J ends were trimmed by 6 bases and 6 bases, with 15 bases remaining between them. The CDR3 sequence: CASRSNQGSQPQHF. CDR3 nucleotides: TGTGCCAGCAGATCGAACCAGGGGAGTCAGCCCCAGCATTTT.

This chain joins TRBV28 and TRBJ1-5; the D is unclear. Germline CDR1 is MDHEN and CDR2 is SYDVKM. V was shortened by 1 base and J by 9 bases, with 19 bases between the two germline ends. The CDR3 runs 16 residues. The CDR3 spells CASSLFPRGKRRPQHF. As DNA, the CDR3 is TGTGCCAGCAGTTTATTTCCGCGGGGAAAGAGGAGGCCCCAGCATTTT.

This clone has only one observation. The chain is built from TRBV7-9 and TRBJ1-5; unclear D gene. The germline gives CDR1 SEHNR, CDR2 FQNEAQ (reference sequence). The germline V and J ends were trimmed by 7 bases and 2 bases, with 18 bases remaining between them. The CDR3 has 16 residues. As DNA, the CDR3 is TGTGCCAGCACCTGCGGGAACCCGGGCTGCAATCAGCCCCAGCATTTT. Translation: CASTCGNPGCNQPQHF.

V gene TRBV19 combines with J gene TRBJ2-7, with 12 bases matching TRBD2. Germline assignment: CDR1 LNHDA and CDR2 SQIVND (reference sequence). The V gene end was trimmed by 1 base and the J gene end by 10 bases; junction bases not matched to a gene: 2. There are 13 residues in the CDR3. The CDR3 bases are TGTGCCAGTAGTATAGGGACTAGCGGGAACCAGTACTTC. This translates into CASSIGTSGNQYF.

This clone was picked up a small number of times. The V gene is TRBV3-1 (or the pseudogene TRBV3-2), the J gene TRBJ2-2; a weak D match, TRBD1 (5 bases). V lost 0 bases and J 7 bases, leaving 9 bases between the germline ends. The CDR3 spans 14 residues. CDR1 LGHDT and CDR2 YNNKEL come from the germline V gene (reference sequence). The CDR3 is CASSQDSGIGELFF. The DNA of the CDR3 is TGTGCCAGCAGCCAAGATTCAGGGATCGGGGAGCTGTTTTTT.

The rearrangement joins TRBV6-5 to TRBJ2-3, with 10 bases matching TRBD2. The CDR3 runs 15 residues. Germline CDR1 MNHEY, CDR2 SVGAGI. The V and J ends lost 6 bases and 3 bases, in that order; junction bases with no gene match: 6. The CDR3 loop reads CASRRTSGVTDTQYF. CDR3 in DNA: TGTGCCAGCAGGCGAACTAGCGGGGTAACAGATACGCAGTATTTT.

The rearrangement uses TRBV15 and TRBJ2-1, with D possibly being TRBD2 (6 bases). Germline V gene data show CDR1 as LNHNV and CDR2 as YYDKDF (reference sequence). The CDR3 has 16 amino acids. V lost 1 base and J 3 bases, leaving 13 bases between the germline ends. CDR3 region: CATSRAAGTDYNEQFF. The CDR3 DNA sequence: TGTGCCACCAGCAGAGCGGCGGGAACGGACTACAATGAGCAGTTCTTC.

The V and J genes are TRBV3-1 (or the pseudogene TRBV3-2) and TRBJ2-5; D is uncertain. Between the trimmed V and J ends, which lost 7 bases and 2 bases, there was a span of 17 bases. In germline, CDR1 is LGHDT, CDR2 YNNKEL (reference sequence). The CDR3 runs to 15 residues. The CDR3 spells CASTPARTRQETQYF. For the CDR3, the DNA is TGTGCCAGCACCCCTGCTCGTACTCGTCAAGAGACCCAGTACTTC.

Written as DNA, the CDR3 is TGTGCCAGCATGGGGGACAGGCCGAGATACAATGAGCAGTTCTTC. Protein sequence: CASMGDRPRYNEQFF. The J gene is TRBJ2-1, the V gene TRBV2; TRBD1 matches at 8 bases. The CDR3 spans 15 residues. Germline assignment: CDR1 SNHLY and CDR2 FYNNEI. The V segment lost 7 bases and the J segment 4 bases; nucleotides outside the gene matches: 9.